Below are 16 T cell receptor beta chains sequenced from a single sample in a study of CD4 and CD8 cells across lung adenocarcinoma regions. Via MiXCR, TCRdb re-called the PCR reads, giving one row per CDR3 protein. The data hold 15,000 to 20,000 distinct CDR3 sequences, with about 50% observed a single time. Sequences were obtained from CD8+ T cells from the margin of a lung tumor. The receptors were gathered from a male donor with lung adenocarcinoma. The CD4 and CD8 labels of this study may be unreliable.

There are many counts of this clonotype. J is TRBJ1-1 and V is TRBV6-5; D gene uncertain. This CDR3 comprises 12 residues. Germline CDR1 and CDR2: MNHEY and SVGAGI. V lost 3 bases and J 8 bases, leaving 10 bases between the germline ends. Here the CDR3 DNA reads TGTGCCAGCAGTTATAGTGGTTCGGAAGCTTTCTTT. The encoded protein is CASSYSGSEAFF.

In this sample, this clonotype turned up many times. This chain uses TRBV6-1 with TRBJ2-3; perhaps TRBD2 as D (5 bases). V gave up 1 base and J gave up 1 base, with 9 bases separating them. CDR3 size: 15 residues. CDR1 and CDR2 (germline): MNHNS, SASEGT. Written as DNA, the CDR3 is TGTGCCAGCAGTGAAGGGGAGCCACGCACAGATACGCAGTATTTT. Its translation is CASSEGEPRTDTQYF.

This clonotype showed up just a few times. V usage is TRBV4-1 and J usage is TRBJ2-5, with D maybe TRBD1 (5 bases). The CDR3 is made up of 14 amino acids. Germline loops: CDR1 MGHRA, CDR2 YSYEKL. V was clipped by 1 base and J by 5 bases, with 11 bases between them. CDR3 bases: TGCGCCAGCAGCCAAGGGGGCTTATGGGAGACCCAGTACTTC. This gives the protein CASSQGGLWETQYF.

As to this clonotype: The CDR3 does not end in the conserved phenylalanine or tryptophan, so this is likely a read error. No DNA is shown, since the ends of the CDR3 on it are uncertain; the CDR3 is the one TCRdb lists. The chain employs TRBV27 and TRBJ2-5; the table's D call, TRBD2, was not checked against the DNA. The CDR3 comprises 13 residues, both ends counted. Germline CDR1 reads MNHEY; CDR2 reads SMNVEV (reference sequence). CDR3 sequence reads: CASSLSGRGARAH.

This clonotype was recorded a few times. The chain uses TRBV11-2 and TRBJ2-2; unclear D gene. Germline V gene lookup returns CDR1 SGHAT and CDR2 FQNNGV. The CDR3 totals 15 residues. The V gene lost 0 bases and the J gene lost 5 bases, with 10 bases spanning the gap. Written as DNA, the CDR3 is TGTGCCAGCAGCTTAGATAGGTGGGCTACCGGGGAGCTGTTTTTT. Amino acids: CASSLDRWATGELFF. Combining the CDR3 with reference TRBV11-2 and TRBJ2-2 gives the whole variable domain EAGVAQSPRYKIIEKRQSVAFWCNPISGHATLYWYQQILGQGPKLLIQFQNNGVVDDSQLPKDRFSAERLKGVDSTLKIQPAKLEDSAVYLCASSLDRWATGELFFGEGSRLTVL.

The V call is TRBV6-1, the J call TRBJ2-4; D is tentatively TRBD1 or TRBD2 (5 bases each). CDR1 is MNHNS, CDR2 SASEGT, per germline. The CDR3 has 14 amino acids. V lost 11 bases, J lost 13 bases, and 27 bases lay in between. The CDR3: CAGTGQPAKDTQYF. The CDR3 DNA sequence: TGTGCCGGCACGGGGCAGCCAGCCAAAGACACGCAGTACTTC.

The chain carries TRBV6-2 or TRBV6-3 and TRBJ2-3; maybe TRBD2 (5 bases). CDR1 is MNHEY and CDR2 is SVGEGT in the germline V gene. The CDR3 sequence is 15 residues long. V lost 7 bases to trimming and J lost 2 bases, with 16 bases between them. CDR3 bases: TGTGCCAGCAACCCCTACGCGGGCTACACAGATACGCAGTATTTT. The encoded protein is CASNPYAGYTDTQYF.

This clonotype was detected only once. The J gene is TRBJ2-3, the V gene TRBV6-1, with unresolved D. Germline V CDR1 and CDR2: MNHNS, SASEGT. Trimming removed 9 bases at V and 9 bases at J, with 25 bases between. The CDR3 has 15 amino acids. The DNA for the CDR3 is TGTGCCAGGAGTACCAGCGCTCCGGGCAAAGAGACGCAGTATTTT. This gives the protein CARSTSAPGKETQYF.

The rearrangement links TRBV4-1 to TRBJ2-5, with D hard to call. The CDR3 has 16 residues. V lost 4 bases and J lost 1, with 16 bases in between. Germline V lookup: CDR1 MGHRA, CDR2 YSYEKL. Here the CDR3 reads CASSPRTAAFQETQYF. CDR3 DNA sequence: TGCGCCAGCAGCCCAAGAACTGCAGCATTCCAAGAGACCCAGTACTTC.

By proportion, this clonotype is medium-sized. The chain recombines TRBV6-5 with TRBJ2-3; 13 bases fit TRBD2. This CDR3 has 17 amino acids. Germline CDR1 reads MNHEY; CDR2 reads SVGAGI. The junction had 8 bases not matched to a gene; V was cut back by 6 bases and J by 2 bases. The DNA for the CDR3 is TGTGCCAGCAGAAGGACTAGCGGGAGCGGGGTCACAGATACGCAGTATTTT. As protein: CASRRTSGSGVTDTQYF.

The rearrangement uses TRBV27 and TRBJ2-1; D possibly matches TRBD1 or TRBD2 (5 bases each). The last part of the DNA fits TRBJ2-7 better; the J call may be wrong. Germline assignment: CDR1 MNHEY and CDR2 SMNVEV (reference sequence). The CDR3 is 15 amino acids. The CDR3 nucleotides read TGTGCCAGCAGTTTTGGGGAGCCGGGACGCTACGAGCAGTACTTC. Its protein product is CASSFGEPGRYEQYF.

This chain connects TRBV6-1 to TRBJ2-1; 11 positions agree with TRBD2. Per the germline V gene, CDR1 is MNHNS and CDR2 is SASEGT. Losses at the gene ends were 1 base for V and 10 bases for J; bases not matched to a gene: 6. This CDR3 has 15 amino acids. CDR3 loop: CASSEETSGIWEQFF. CDR3 DNA: TGTGCCAGCAGTGAAGAGACTAGCGGGATATGGGAGCAGTTCTTC.

The V and J genes are TRBV6-1 and TRBJ1-5; TRBD1 agrees at 9 bases. Looked up from germline, CDR1 is MNHNS and CDR2 is SASEGT. There are 14 residues in the CDR3. V lost 6 bases and J lost 2; bases outside the gene matches: 2. Here the CDR3 reads CASRGTGRNQPQHF. Here the CDR3 DNA reads TGTGCCAGCAGAGGGACAGGGCGCAATCAGCCCCAGCATTTT.

The table lists this clonotype with many counts. The V and J genes are TRBV7-8 and TRBJ2-5; 7 bases are shared with TRBD2. The J call may be incorrect, as the DNA end agrees better with TRBJ2-7. This CDR3 contains 15 residues. CDR1 and CDR2 (germline): SGHVS, FQNEAQ. CDR3 in DNA: TGTGCCAGCAGCTTCCAGCGGGACCCCTCCTACGAGCAGTACTTC. Its translation is CASSFQRDPSYEQYF.

This chain joins TRBV12-3 or TRBV12-4 and TRBJ1-1, with D unresolved. There are 11 residues in the CDR3. V gave up 2 bases and J gave up 10 bases, with 8 bases separating them. The CDR3 sequence: CASSLLSSAFF. CDR3 nucleotides: TGTGCCAGCAGTTTACTGAGTTCAGCTTTCTTT.

The genes are TRBV6-5 and TRBJ2-1; D may be TRBD2 (5 bases). Germline V CDR1 and CDR2: MNHEY, SVGAGI. The length of the CDR3 is 12 residues. The V gene lost 2 bases and the J gene lost 9 bases, with 8 bases spanning the gap. The CDR3 is CASSYPAGEQFF. The CDR3 nucleotides are TGTGCCAGCAGTTACCCTGCGGGTGAGCAGTTCTTC.